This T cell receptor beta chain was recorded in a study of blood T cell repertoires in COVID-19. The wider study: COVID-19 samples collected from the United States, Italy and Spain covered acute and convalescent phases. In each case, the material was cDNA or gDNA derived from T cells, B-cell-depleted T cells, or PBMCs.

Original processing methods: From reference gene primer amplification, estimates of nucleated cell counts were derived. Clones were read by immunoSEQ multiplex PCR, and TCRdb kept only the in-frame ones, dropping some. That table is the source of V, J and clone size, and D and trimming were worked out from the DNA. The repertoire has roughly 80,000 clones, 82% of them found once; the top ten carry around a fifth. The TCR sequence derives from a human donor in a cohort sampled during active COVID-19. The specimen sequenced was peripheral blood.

Here the CDR3 reads CASRPGGSEKLFF. In DNA, the CDR3 is TGTGCCAGCAGGCCGGGGGGATCTGAAAAACTGTTTTTT. J is TRBJ1-4 and V is TRBV12-3 or TRBV12-4, with D perhaps matching TRBD1 (5 bases). The CDR3 loop spans 13 amino acids. Trimming stripped 6 bases from V and 7 bases from J, with 12 bases between.